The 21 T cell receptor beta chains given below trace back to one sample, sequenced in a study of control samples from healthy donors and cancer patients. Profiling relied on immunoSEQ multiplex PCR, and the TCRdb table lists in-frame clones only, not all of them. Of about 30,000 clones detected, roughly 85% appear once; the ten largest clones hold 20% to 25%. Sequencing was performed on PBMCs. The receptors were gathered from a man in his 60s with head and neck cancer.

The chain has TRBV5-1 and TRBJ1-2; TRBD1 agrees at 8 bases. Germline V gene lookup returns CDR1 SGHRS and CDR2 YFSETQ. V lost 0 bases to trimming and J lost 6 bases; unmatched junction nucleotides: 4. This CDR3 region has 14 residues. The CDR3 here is CASSLAGQGNGYTF. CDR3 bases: TGCGCCAGCAGCTTGGCAGGACAGGGCAATGGCTACACCTTC. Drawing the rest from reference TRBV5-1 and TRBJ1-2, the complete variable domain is KAGVTQTPRYLIKTRGQQVTLSCSPISGHRSVSWYQQTPGQGLQFLFEYFSETQRNKGNFPGRFSGRQFSNSRSEMNVSTLELGDSALYLCASSLAGQGNGYTFGSGTRLTVV.

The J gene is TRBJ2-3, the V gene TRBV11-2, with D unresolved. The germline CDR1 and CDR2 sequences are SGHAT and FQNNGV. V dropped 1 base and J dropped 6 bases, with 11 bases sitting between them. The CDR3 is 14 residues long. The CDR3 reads CASSLGPSRDTQYF. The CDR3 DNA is TGTGCCAGCAGCTTAGGACCAAGTCGGGATACGCAGTATTTT.

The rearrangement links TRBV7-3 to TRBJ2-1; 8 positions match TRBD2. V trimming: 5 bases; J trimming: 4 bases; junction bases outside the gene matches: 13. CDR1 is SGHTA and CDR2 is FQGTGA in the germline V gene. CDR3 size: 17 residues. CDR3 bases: TGTGCCAGCAGCGCCGGATCGGGAGGGCCCGTTTACAATGAGCAGTTCTTC. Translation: CASSAGSGGPVYNEQFF.

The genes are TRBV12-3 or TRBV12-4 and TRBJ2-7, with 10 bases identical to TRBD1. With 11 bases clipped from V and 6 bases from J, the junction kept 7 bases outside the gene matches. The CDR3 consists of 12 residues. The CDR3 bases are TGTGCCTCTAGGACAGGGGGGGGCGAGCAGTACTTC. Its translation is CASRTGGGEQYF.

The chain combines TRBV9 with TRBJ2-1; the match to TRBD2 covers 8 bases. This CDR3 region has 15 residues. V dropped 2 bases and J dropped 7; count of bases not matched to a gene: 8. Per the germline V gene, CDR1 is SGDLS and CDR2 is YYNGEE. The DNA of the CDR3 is TGTGCCAGCAGCGTGGGGGCTAGCGGGCGGAATGAGCAGTTCTTC. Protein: CASSVGASGRNEQFF. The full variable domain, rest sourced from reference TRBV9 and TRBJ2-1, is DSGVTQTPKHLITATGQRVTLRCSPRSGDLSVYWYQQSLDQGLQFLIQYYNGEERAKGNILERFSAQQFPDLHSELNLSSLELGDSALYFCASSVGASGRNEQFFGPGTRLTVL.

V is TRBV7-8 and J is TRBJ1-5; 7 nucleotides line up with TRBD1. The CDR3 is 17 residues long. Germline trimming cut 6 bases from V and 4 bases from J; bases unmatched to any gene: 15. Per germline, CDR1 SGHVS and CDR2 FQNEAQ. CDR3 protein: CASRRGYGTADNQPQHF. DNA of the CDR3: TGTGCCAGCAGGCGGGGATACGGGACAGCGGATAATCAGCCCCAGCATTTT. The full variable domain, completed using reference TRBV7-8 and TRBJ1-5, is GAGVSQSPRYKVAKRGQDVALRCDPISGHVSLFWYQQALGQGPEFLTYFQNEAQLDKSGLPSDRFFAERPEGSVSTLKIQRTQQEDSAVYLCASRRGYGTADNQPQHFGDGTRLSIL.

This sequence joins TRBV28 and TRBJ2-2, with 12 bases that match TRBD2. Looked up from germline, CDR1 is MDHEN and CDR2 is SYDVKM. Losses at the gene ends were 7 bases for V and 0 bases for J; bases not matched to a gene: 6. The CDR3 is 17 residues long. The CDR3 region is CASNLAGGPANTGELFF. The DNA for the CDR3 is TGTGCCAGCAACCTAGCGGGAGGGCCTGCGAACACCGGGGAGCTGTTTTTT.

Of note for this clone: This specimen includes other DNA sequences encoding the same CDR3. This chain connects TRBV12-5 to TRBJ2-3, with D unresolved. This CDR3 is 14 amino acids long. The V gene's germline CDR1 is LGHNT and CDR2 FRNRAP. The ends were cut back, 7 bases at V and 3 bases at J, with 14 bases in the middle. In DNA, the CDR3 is TGTGCTAGTGTTTCGAACTGGGGAACAGATACGCAGTATTTT. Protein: CASVSNWGTDTQYF.

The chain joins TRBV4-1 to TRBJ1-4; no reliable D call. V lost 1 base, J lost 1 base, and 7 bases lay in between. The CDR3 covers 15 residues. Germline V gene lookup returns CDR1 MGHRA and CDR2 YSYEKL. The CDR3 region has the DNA TGCGCCAGCAGCCAAGGTGACTTAACTAATGAAAAACTGTTTTTT. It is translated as CASSQGDLTNEKLFF.

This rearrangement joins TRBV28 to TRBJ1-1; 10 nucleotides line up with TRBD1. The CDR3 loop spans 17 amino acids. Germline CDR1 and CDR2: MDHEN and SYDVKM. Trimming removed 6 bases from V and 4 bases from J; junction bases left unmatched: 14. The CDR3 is CASSLGRDRGGGTEAFF. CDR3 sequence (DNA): TGTGCCAGCAGCTTGGGCCGGGACAGGGGTGGGGGCACTGAAGCTTTCTTT. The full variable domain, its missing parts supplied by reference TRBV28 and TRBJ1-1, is DVKVTQSSRYLVKRTGEKVFLECVQDMDHENMFWYRQDPGLGLRLIYFSYDVKMKEKGDIPEGYSVSREKKERFSLILESASTNQTSMYLCASSLGRDRGGGTEAFFGQGTRLTVV.

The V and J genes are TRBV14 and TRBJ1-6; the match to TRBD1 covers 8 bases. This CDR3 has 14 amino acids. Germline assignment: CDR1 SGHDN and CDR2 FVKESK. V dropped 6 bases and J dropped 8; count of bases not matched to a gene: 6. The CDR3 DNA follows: TGTGCCAGCAGAAACAGGGGGGTTTATTCACCCCTCCACTTT. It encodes CASRNRGVYSPLHF.

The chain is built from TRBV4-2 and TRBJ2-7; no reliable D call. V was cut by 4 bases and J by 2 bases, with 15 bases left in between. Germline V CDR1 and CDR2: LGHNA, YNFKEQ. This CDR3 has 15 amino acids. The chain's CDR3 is CASSPGGSKTYEQYF. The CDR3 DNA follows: TGTGCCAGCAGCCCTGGCGGCTCAAAGACCTACGAGCAGTACTTC.

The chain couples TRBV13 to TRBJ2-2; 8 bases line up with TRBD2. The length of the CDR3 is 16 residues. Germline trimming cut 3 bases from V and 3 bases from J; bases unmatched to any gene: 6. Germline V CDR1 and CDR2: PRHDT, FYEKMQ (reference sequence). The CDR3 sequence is CASSFAGGSYTGELFF. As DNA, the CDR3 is TGTGCCAGCAGCTTTGCGGGAGGATCGTACACCGGGGAGCTGTTTTTT. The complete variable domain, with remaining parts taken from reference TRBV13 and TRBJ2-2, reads AAGVIQSPRHLIKEKRETATLKCYPIPRHDTVYWYQQGPGQDPQFLISFYEKMQSDKGSIPDRFSAQQFSDYHSELNMSSLELGDSALYFCASSFAGGSYTGELFFGEGSRLTVL.

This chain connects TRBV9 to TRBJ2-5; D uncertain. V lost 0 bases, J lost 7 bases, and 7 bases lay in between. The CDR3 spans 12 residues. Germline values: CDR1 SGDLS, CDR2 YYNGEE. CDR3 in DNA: TGTGCCAGCAGCGTAGAATTTGGGACCCAGTACTTC. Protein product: CASSVEFGTQYF.

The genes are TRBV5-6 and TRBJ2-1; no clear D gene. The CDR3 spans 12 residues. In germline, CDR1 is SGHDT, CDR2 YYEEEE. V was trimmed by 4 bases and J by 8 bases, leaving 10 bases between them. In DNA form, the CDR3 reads TGTGCCAGCAGCCCCGGTCCCCATGAGCAGTTCTTC. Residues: CASSPGPHEQFF.

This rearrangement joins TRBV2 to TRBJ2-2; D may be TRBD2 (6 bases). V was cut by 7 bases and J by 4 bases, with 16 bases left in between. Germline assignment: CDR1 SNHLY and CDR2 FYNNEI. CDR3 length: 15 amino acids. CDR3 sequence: CASKAEGWGTGELFF. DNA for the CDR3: TGTGCCAGCAAGGCGGAGGGTTGGGGCACCGGGGAGCTGTTTTTT. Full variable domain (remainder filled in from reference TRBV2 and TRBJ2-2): EPEVTQTPSHQVTQMGQEVILRCVPISNHLYFYWYRQILGQKVEFLVSFYNNEISEKSEIFDDQFSVERPDGSNFTLKIRSTKLEDSAMYFCASKAEGWGTGELFFGEGSRLTVL.

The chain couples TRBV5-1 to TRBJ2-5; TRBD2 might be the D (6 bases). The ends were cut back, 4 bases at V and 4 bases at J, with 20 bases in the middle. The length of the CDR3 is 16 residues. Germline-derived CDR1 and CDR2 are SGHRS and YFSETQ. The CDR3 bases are TGCGCCAGCAGCCCGGGCGGGCGGGGAGAAGCAGAGACCCAGTACTTC. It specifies CASSPGGRGEAETQYF. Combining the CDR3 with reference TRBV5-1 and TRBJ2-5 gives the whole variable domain KAGVTQTPRYLIKTRGQQVTLSCSPISGHRSVSWYQQTPGQGLQFLFEYFSETQRNKGNFPGRFSGRQFSNSRSEMNVSTLELGDSALYLCASSPGGRGEAETQYFGPGTRLLVL.

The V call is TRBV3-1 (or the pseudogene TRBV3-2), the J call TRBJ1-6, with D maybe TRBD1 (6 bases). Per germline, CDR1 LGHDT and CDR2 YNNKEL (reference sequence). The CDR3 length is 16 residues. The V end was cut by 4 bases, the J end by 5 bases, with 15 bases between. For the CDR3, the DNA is TGTGCCAGCAGCCGACAGGAATCGACAAATAATTCACCCCTCCACTTT. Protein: CASSRQESTNNSPLHF.

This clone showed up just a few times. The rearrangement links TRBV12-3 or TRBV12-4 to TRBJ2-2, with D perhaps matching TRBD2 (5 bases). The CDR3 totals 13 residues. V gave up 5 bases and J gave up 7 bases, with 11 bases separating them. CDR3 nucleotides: TGTGCCAGCAGTCTGGACGAGGGCGGGGAGCTGTTTTTT. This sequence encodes CASSLDEGGELFF.

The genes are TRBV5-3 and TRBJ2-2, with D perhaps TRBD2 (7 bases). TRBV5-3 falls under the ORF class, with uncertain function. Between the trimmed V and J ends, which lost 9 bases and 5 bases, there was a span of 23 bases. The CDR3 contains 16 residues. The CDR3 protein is CATKGRGLSGTGELFF. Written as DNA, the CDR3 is TGTGCCACTAAAGGGCGGGGGCTGTCAGGTACCGGGGAGCTGTTTTTT.

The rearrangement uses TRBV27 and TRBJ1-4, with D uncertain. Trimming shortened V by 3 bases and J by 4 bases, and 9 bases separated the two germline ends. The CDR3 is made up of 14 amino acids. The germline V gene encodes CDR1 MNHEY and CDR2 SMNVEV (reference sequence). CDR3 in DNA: TGTGCCAGCAGTTTGGGTCTTAGTAATGAAAAACTGTTTTTT. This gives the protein CASSLGLSNEKLFF.